The next 14 T cell receptor beta chains were all read from a single sample in a study of cytomegalovirus exposure and HLA in healthy donors. In the PCR, 60 Vbeta and 13 Jbeta primers were used. The protocol was immunoSEQ multiplex PCR, while the TCRdb copy is restricted to in-frame clones and leaves out a portion. The top ten clones hold about 1% of a sample with roughly 120,000 clones, roughly 77% of them seen once. The sequencing sample was made of PBMCs. The receptors shown here come from a woman aged 25 to 39 in good health and CMV-seronegative.

Only one count was recorded for this clone. The rearrangement links TRBV5-1 to TRBJ1-1, with a weak D call TRBD1 (6 bases). The CDR3 consists of 13 residues. Germline CDR1 reads SGHRS; CDR2 reads YFSETQ. The ends were cut back, 0 bases at V and 5 bases at J, with 8 bases in the middle. CDR3: CASSLEQGTEAFF. CDR3 in DNA: TGCGCCAGCAGCTTGGAACAGGGTACTGAAGCTTTCTTT.

V is TRBV6-4 and J is TRBJ1-2; TRBD1 agrees at 7 bases. Trimming took 0 bases from V and 6 from J; bases not matched to a gene: 4. Germline V CDR1 and CDR2: MRHNA, SNTAGT. CDR3 size: 14 residues. For the CDR3, the DNA is TGTGCCAGCAGTGACTCCGGCAGGGGGGATGGCTACACCTTC. Its translation is CASSDSGRGDGYTF.

This chain uses TRBV2 with TRBJ2-5; D perhaps matches TRBD2 (5 bases). V shed 6 bases and J shed 10 bases, with 21 bases lying between them. The length of the CDR3 is 14 residues. Germline values: CDR1 SNHLY, CDR2 FYNNEI. CDR3 sequence: CASSGQTAGVSQYF. CDR3 coding DNA: TGTGCCAGCAGCGGGCAAACCGCCGGGGTGAGCCAGTACTTC.

This clone was detected a few times. V gene TRBV30 combines with J gene TRBJ1-1; D unresolved. Germline loops: CDR1 GTSNPN, CDR2 SVGIG (reference sequence). Trimming took off 0 bases at V and 1 base at J, with 6 bases between the two ends. The CDR3 sequence is 13 residues long. The CDR3 sequence is CAWSVGGNTEAFF. The CDR3 nucleotides read TGTGCCTGGAGTGTAGGCGGGAACACTGAAGCTTTCTTT.

This clone has only a few counts. The chain combines TRBV6-1 with TRBJ1-6; 7 bases match TRBD1. The CDR3 has 15 residues. Germline-derived CDR1 and CDR2 are MNHNS and SASEGT. V shed 2 bases, J shed 5 bases, and the junction held 3 bases outside the gene matches. CDR3 coding DNA: TGTGCCAGCAGTGAAAGGGACAGCAATAATTCACCCCTCCACTTT. Its protein is CASSERDSNNSPLHF.

The gene calls are TRBV6-5 and TRBJ2-2; 8 nucleotides line up with TRBD1. V lost 6 bases and J lost 5; bases outside the gene matches: 8. Germline V CDR1 and CDR2: MNHEY, SVGAGI. The length of the CDR3 is 15 residues. The CDR3 DNA sequence: TGTGCCAGCAGCCCCACAGGGGGTAGGACCGGGGAGCTGTTTTTT. Its translation: CASSPTGGRTGELFF.

The CDR3 here is CAISESGSILYGYTF. The CDR3 DNA reads as TGTGCCATCAGTGAGTCGGGCAGTATCCTCTATGGCTACACCTTC. This chain joins TRBV10-3 and TRBJ1-2; D is unclear. CDR3 length: 15 amino acids. With 0 bases removed from V and 4 bases from J, the gap between germline ends came to 12 bases. Germline CDR1 and CDR2: ENHRY and SYGVKD.

The sample holds one count of this clone. This chain links TRBV13 with TRBJ2-7, with TRBD2 matching 8 bases. The CDR3 runs to 14 residues. V was clipped by 8 bases and J by 0 bases; unmatched bases: 6. The germline V gene has CDR1 PRHDT and CDR2 FYEKMQ (reference sequence). The CDR3 is CASSGGGRSYEQYF. CDR3 DNA sequence: TGTGCCAGCTCCGGGGGGGGACGCTCCTACGAGCAGTACTTC.

A single count supports this clone. The chain joins TRBV19 to TRBJ2-2; weak D call: TRBD1 (5 bases). The CDR3 covers 14 residues. The germline V gene encodes CDR1 LNHDA and CDR2 SQIVND (reference sequence). The V end lost 2 bases, the J end lost 4 bases, and 8 bases lay between the germline ends. CDR3 sequence (DNA): TGTGCCAGTAGTATACAGGGTTCCACCGGGGAGCTGTTTTTT. Its translation is CASSIQGSTGELFF.

V and J are TRBV5-1 and TRBJ2-1; 13 positions match TRBD2. The CDR3 is 16 residues long. V lost 2 bases and J lost 9; bases outside the gene matches: 8. Germline loops: CDR1 SGHRS, CDR2 YFSETQ. The CDR3 nucleotides are TGCGCCAGCAGCTTCGGGACTAGCGGGGCCTTCAGTGAGCAGTTCTTC. Amino acid sequence: CASSFGTSGAFSEQFF.

This rearrangement joins TRBV29-1 to TRBJ1-2; 8 bases fit TRBD1. CDR1 SQVTM and CDR2 ANQGSEA come from the germline V gene. V lost 6 bases to trimming and J lost 8 bases; unmatched junction nucleotides: 8. This CDR3 region has 12 residues. This CDR3 reads CSVSDRVGGYTF. The CDR3 DNA reads TGCAGCGTCTCGGACAGGGTAGGCGGCTACACCTTC.

A word on this clone: One end of the junction is discordant with germline, which a read error may explain. CDR3 sequence: CSSSLPSTENLLQDYGYTF. CDR3 sequence (DNA): TGTTCCAGCAGCTTACCGTCGACAGAGAACCTACTACAAGACTATGGCTACACCTTC. The genes are TRBV7-9 and TRBJ1-2; D might be TRBD1 (5 bases). The germline CDR1 and CDR2 sequences are SEHNR and FQNEAQ (reference sequence). This CDR3 is built from 19 residues. Supplemented by reference TRBV7-9 and TRBJ1-2, the full variable domain reads DTGVSQNPRHKITKRGQNVTFRCDPISEHNRLYWYRQTLGQGPEFLTYFQNEAQLEKSRLLSDRFSAERPKGSFSTLEIQRTEQGDSAMYLCSSSLPSTENLLQDYGYTFGSGTRLTVV.

CDR3 bases: TGTGCCAGCTCACCAAGTCCTAGCTCTAACTCTGGGGCCAACGTCCTGACTTTC. This gives the protein CASSPSPSSNSGANVLTF. The chain has TRBV18 and TRBJ2-6; D perhaps matches TRBD2 (5 bases). The CDR3 is made up of 18 amino acids. V shed 2 bases and J shed 0 bases, with 14 bases lying between them. The germline gives CDR1 KGHSH, CDR2 LQKENI.

Only a few counts were recorded for this clone. The chain carries TRBV18 and TRBJ2-1; D perhaps matches TRBD2 (5 bases). The CDR3 extends over 14 amino acids. V lost 0 bases and J lost 7, with 10 bases in between. Germline CDR1 is KGHSH and CDR2 is LQKENI. CDR3 sequence reads: CASSPPSDGNEQFF. CDR3 nucleotides: TGTGCCAGCTCACCACCTAGCGATGGGAATGAGCAGTTCTTC.